The 26 T cell receptor beta chains below were found in one sample sequenced in a study of breast tumors, draining lymph nodes, adjacent tissues. TCRdb redid the calling of the multiplex PCR reads with MiXCR, one entry per CDR3 protein. The sample yields fewer than 300,000 distinct CDR3 sequences, about 34% seen once. Axillary draining lymph nodes of breast cancer patients supplied the node samples. Sequencing used axillary lymph node tissue. The receptors originated from a female donor with breast cancer. Some clones in this sample may be carry-over from other donors' samples.

This clonotype was detected ten times or more. The gene calls are TRBV4-2 and TRBJ2-7; TRBD2 is a possible D gene (5 bases). The CDR3 totals 16 residues. Germline CDR1 reads LGHNA; CDR2 reads YNFKEQ. V dropped 0 bases and J dropped 2 bases, with 14 bases sitting between them. The CDR3 DNA is TGTGCCAGCAGCCAAGATCTTGGAGGTCCCCCCTACGAGCAGTACTTC. Protein sequence: CASSQDLGGPPYEQYF.

The table lists this clonotype with many counts. The V gene is TRBV4-2, the J gene TRBJ1-6, with a tentative D call TRBD1 (5 bases). The CDR3 consists of 15 residues. The V end was cut by 1 base, the J end by 8 bases, with 12 bases between. From germline, CDR1 is LGHNA and CDR2 YNFKEQ. The CDR3 sequence is CASSQVSPGDSPLHF. CDR3 nucleotides: TGTGCCAGCAGCCAAGTCAGTCCGGGGGATTCACCCCTCCACTTT.

This clonotype was observed at least ten times. The CDR3 protein is CASSTSGVPTQYF. CDR3 DNA sequence: TGTGCCAGTAGTACTTCCGGGGTTCCGACCCAGTACTTC. The chain has TRBV19 and TRBJ2-5; D might be TRBD2 (5 bases). Germline V gives CDR1 LNHDA, CDR2 SQIVND (reference sequence). Trimming took 4 bases from V and 7 from J, leaving 13 bases between them. The CDR3 consists of 13 residues.

This clonotype has a count of ten or more. V gene TRBV24-1 combines with J gene TRBJ2-5; 8 bases fit TRBD2. Germline CDR1 and CDR2: KGHDR and SFDVKD. The CDR3 has 15 amino acids. V lost 9 bases, J lost 2 bases, and 10 bases stayed unmatched. CDR3 sequence: CATLLPSGGQETQYF. CDR3 nucleotide sequence: TGTGCCACCCTTCTACCGAGCGGGGGTCAAGAGACCCAGTACTTC.

This clonotype appeared many times. The chain joins TRBV24-1 to TRBJ2-5; D is possibly TRBD1 (5 bases). Trimming took 9 bases from V and 5 from J, leaving 12 bases between them. The CDR3 length is 12 residues. Germline V gene data show CDR1 as KGHDR and CDR2 as SFDVKD. CDR3 nucleotide sequence: TGTGCCACCTCACAAGGGGCGGAGACCCAGTACTTC. Translation gives CATSQGAETQYF.

V usage is TRBV10-3 and J usage is TRBJ1-4, with D tentatively TRBD1 (6 bases). Trimming took off 2 bases at V and 4 bases at J, with 14 bases between the two ends. Germline-derived CDR1 and CDR2 are ENHRY and SYGVKD. The CDR3 has 16 amino acids. CDR3 region: CAISELTGQVNEKLFF. The CDR3 bases are TGTGCCATCAGTGAGCTAACAGGGCAGGTTAATGAAAAACTGTTTTTT.

This clonotype was seen at least ten times. This sequence joins TRBV20-1 and TRBJ2-7, with 9 bases aligning to TRBD1. The CDR3 covers 14 residues. J lost 0 bases, V lost 2 bases, and 2 bases had no gene match. Germline CDR1 is DFQATT and CDR2 is SNEGSKA (reference sequence). CDR3: CSARRDRASYEQYF. CDR3 nucleotide sequence: TGCAGTGCTAGAAGGGACAGGGCCTCCTACGAGCAGTACTTC.

The gene calls are TRBV5-6 and TRBJ1-2, with D hard to call. CDR1 SGHDT and CDR2 YYEEEE come from the germline V gene. Trimming stripped 7 bases from V and 9 bases from J, with 16 bases between. This CDR3 has 12 amino acids. CDR3 residues: CASGYPQASYTF. The CDR3 nucleotides are TGTGCCAGCGGCTACCCCCAGGCTAGCTACACCTTC.

This clonotype was detected a few times. A much larger clone differs from this one at a single base, so this may be a read error. CDR3 in amino acids: CSASSAETGARDYGYTF. The CDR3, as DNA: TGCAGTGCTAGCAGCGCCGAGACCGGGGCCAGGGACTATGGCTACACCTTC. This chain connects TRBV20-1 to TRBJ1-2, with D perhaps matching TRBD1 (5 bases). The CDR3 totals 17 residues. Germline assignment: CDR1 DFQATT and CDR2 SNEGSKA (reference sequence). V lost 3 bases, J lost 3 bases, and 23 bases lay in between.

The sample holds a few counts of this clonotype. The V call is TRBV6-5, the J call TRBJ1-1; 10 positions match TRBD1. CDR1 is MNHEY and CDR2 is SVGAGI in the germline V gene. Trimming took 7 bases from V and 1 from J; bases not matched to a gene: 6. This CDR3 is built from 15 residues. In DNA form, the CDR3 reads TGTGCCAGCACTCTCCGACAGGGGGCGAACACTGAAGCTTTCTTT. It specifies CASTLRQGANTEAFF.

This clonotype was counted only a few times. It may be a read error: a sequence one base away is much more abundant. J is TRBJ2-3 and V is TRBV20-1; 10 bases align to TRBD2. Germline V gene data show CDR1 as DFQATT and CDR2 as SNEGSKA (reference sequence). The CDR3 loop spans 17 amino acids. The V gene end was trimmed by 0 bases and the J gene end by 3 bases; junction bases not matched to a gene: 9. CDR3 loop: CSARDVLAGAGTDTQYF. CDR3 sequence (DNA): TGCAGTGCTAGAGATGTTCTAGCGGGAGCAGGAACAGATACGCAGTATTTT.

This chain joins TRBV2 and TRBJ1-6; 9 bases fit TRBD1. The CDR3 is 14 amino acids. Trimming took 7 bases from V and 10 from J; bases not matched to a gene: 8. CDR1 is SNHLY and CDR2 is FYNNEI in the germline V gene. CDR3 in amino acids: CASIRTGAKSPLHF. The CDR3 region has the DNA TGTGCCAGCATTCGGACAGGGGCAAAATCACCCCTCCACTTT.

This clonotype was observed a single time. This chain links TRBV20-1 with TRBJ1-5, with 7 bases that match TRBD1. J lost 4 bases, V lost 0 bases, and 0 bases had no gene match. The CDR3 length is 13 residues. Germline loops: CDR1 DFQATT, CDR2 SNEGSKA (reference sequence). CDR3 protein: CSARDRGNQPQHF. CDR3 sequence (DNA): TGCAGTGCTAGAGACAGGGGGAATCAGCCCCAGCATTTT.

Note on this clonotype: A much larger clone differs from this one at a single base, so this may be a read error. The chain employs TRBV28 and TRBJ2-7, with TRBD1 as a possible D gene (5 bases). V gave up 6 bases and J gave up 2 bases, with 20 bases separating them. The CDR3 is made up of 16 amino acids. Germline V CDR1 and CDR2: MDHEN, SYDVKM. This CDR3 is CASSGPWTNKPYEQYF. In nucleotides, the CDR3 is TGTGCCAGCAGCGGGCCCTGGACAAACAAACCCTACGAGCAGTACTTC.

The rearrangement uses TRBV5-1 and TRBJ2-7; 11 nucleotides agree with TRBD1. J was trimmed by 4 bases and V by 7 bases; bases with no gene match: 1. This CDR3 is 12 amino acids long. CDR1 is SGHRS and CDR2 is YFSETQ in the germline V gene. The CDR3 sequence: CASGQGAYEQYF. CDR3 bases: TGCGCCAGCGGACAGGGGGCATACGAGCAGTACTTC.

In this sample, this clonotype turned up many times. This chain joins TRBV5-6 and TRBJ1-2; 7 nucleotides agree with TRBD1. The V segment lost 2 bases and the J segment 8 bases; nucleotides outside the gene matches: 6. The CDR3 has 13 residues. The V gene's germline CDR1 is SGHDT and CDR2 YYEEEE. CDR3: CASSLQGSGGYTF. Here the CDR3 DNA reads TGTGCCAGCAGCTTACAGGGGTCAGGAGGCTACACCTTC. Based on the CDR3 plus reference TRBV5-6 and TRBJ1-2, the full variable domain is DAGVTQSPTHLIKTRGQQVTLRCSPKSGHDTVSWYQQALGQGPQFIFQYYEEEERQRGNFPDRFSGHQFPNYSSELNVNALLLGDSALYLCASSLQGSGGYTFGSGTRLTVV.

Worth noting for this clonotype: A much bigger clone sits one base away, suggesting this may be a read error. The chain links TRBV12-3 or TRBV12-4 to TRBJ2-2; D perhaps matches TRBD2 (7 bases). Trimming took off 3 bases at V and 4 bases at J, with 9 bases between the two ends. This CDR3 contains 14 residues. CDR3 bases: TGTGCCAGCAGTTTCGGGGGGCGCACCGGGGAGCTGTTTTTT. Amino acid sequence: CASSFGGRTGELFF.

This clonotype was observed many times. CDR3 amino acids: CSARPRKSSGNTIYF. CDR3 nucleotides: TGCAGTGCTAGACCCAGGAAGAGCTCTGGAAACACCATATATTTT. V is TRBV20-1 and J is TRBJ1-3, with D unresolved. Germline values: CDR1 DFQATT, CDR2 SNEGSKA (reference sequence). V shed 2 bases and J shed 0 bases, with 11 bases lying between them. This CDR3 has 15 residues.

Turning to this clonotype: This sequence may be a read error, since a much larger clone differs from it by one base. Since no conserved phenylalanine or tryptophan closes the CDR3, a read error is the likely cause. This chain joins TRBV7-3 and TRBJ2-3, with D perhaps matching TRBD1 or TRBD2 (5 bases each). Germline V gene sequence: CDR1 SGHTA, CDR2 FQGTGA. Trimming cost V 5 bases and J 3 bases, with 12 bases left between them. CDR3 length: 14 residues. The CDR3 loop reads CASSREGPTDTQYL. DNA for the CDR3: TGTGCCAGCAGCCGAGAGGGGCCAACAGATACGCAGTATCTT.

The genes are TRBV14 and TRBJ1-6; a weak D match, TRBD1 (6 bases). This CDR3 has 20 residues. V was clipped by 0 bases and J by 5 bases, with 23 bases between them. CDR1 and CDR2 from the germline V gene are SGHDN and FVKESK. Here the CDR3 DNA reads TGTGCCAGCAGCCAAGAGGGACTAGCGGGAGTTTGGACAGATAATTCACCCCTCCACTTT. Encoded protein: CASSQEGLAGVWTDNSPLHF. Together with reference TRBV14 and TRBJ1-6, the CDR3 gives the full variable domain: EAGVTQFPSHSVIEKGQTVTLRCDPISGHDNLYWYRRVMGKEIKFLLHFVKESKQDESGMPNNRFLAERTGGTYSTLKVQPAELEDSGVYFCASSQEGLAGVWTDNSPLHFGNGTRLTVT.

This clonotype has at least ten counts. CDR3 nucleotides: TGCAGTGCTAGAAGGGGGGCTGACACTGAAGCTTTCTTT. It encodes CSARRGADTEAFF. The chain uses TRBV20-1 and TRBJ1-1, with a possible D match to TRBD1 (6 bases). V lost 2 bases, J lost 3 bases, and 10 bases lay in between. Germline assignment: CDR1 DFQATT and CDR2 SNEGSKA (reference sequence). The CDR3 has 13 amino acids.

With respect to this clonotype: One end of the junction is discordant with germline, which a read error may explain. V gene TRBV10-3 combines with J gene TRBJ2-3; the match to TRBD2 covers 9 bases. The CDR3 contains 14 residues. CDR1 is ENHRY, CDR2 SYGVKD, per germline. The CDR3 nucleotides are TGTGCCATCACCGAAGGGACTAGCAGAGATACGCAGTATTTT. Its translation is CAITEGTSRDTQYF.

This clonotype occurred many times. This chain links TRBV6-1 with TRBJ2-7; perhaps TRBD2 as D (5 bases). Germline V gene data show CDR1 as MNHNS and CDR2 as SASEGT. This CDR3 is built from 11 residues. V lost 7 bases to trimming and J lost 5 bases, with 9 bases between them. The CDR3, as DNA: TGTGCCAGCATTCTAGCCCACGAGCAGTACTTC. Protein sequence: CASILAHEQYF.

The table lists this clonotype with a count of one. V is TRBV7-9 and J is TRBJ2-2; D not resolved. Trimming removed 5 bases from V and 7 bases from J, with 5 bases in between. The germline CDR1 and CDR2 sequences are SEHNR and FQNEAQ (reference sequence). The CDR3 runs 11 residues. The CDR3 spells CASSHSGELFF. CDR3 nucleotide sequence: TGTGCCAGCAGCCACAGCGGGGAGCTGTTTTTT.

This clonotype has at least ten counts. The chain's CDR3 is CASSLGTVASYEQYF. The CDR3 DNA reads TGTGCCAGTAGTCTCGGGACAGTTGCCTCCTACGAGCAGTACTTC. The chain combines TRBV19 with TRBJ2-7; 7 bases line up with TRBD1. This CDR3 is built from 15 residues. Germline loops: CDR1 LNHDA, CDR2 SQIVND (reference sequence). With 5 bases clipped from V and 0 bases from J, the junction kept 7 bases outside the gene matches.

About this clonotype: At one of its ends the junction is not consistent with the germline gene, which may arise from a read error. The rearrangement joins TRBV6-2 or TRBV6-3 to TRBJ1-5; D is perhaps TRBD1 (5 bases). The germline V gene encodes CDR1 MNHEY and CDR2 SVGEGT. This CDR3 has 17 amino acids. CDR3 coding DNA: TGTGCCAGCAGTCACTCTGGCCGTAGTATGGGGGGTCAGCCCCAGCATTTT. Residues: CASSHSGRSMGGQPQHF.